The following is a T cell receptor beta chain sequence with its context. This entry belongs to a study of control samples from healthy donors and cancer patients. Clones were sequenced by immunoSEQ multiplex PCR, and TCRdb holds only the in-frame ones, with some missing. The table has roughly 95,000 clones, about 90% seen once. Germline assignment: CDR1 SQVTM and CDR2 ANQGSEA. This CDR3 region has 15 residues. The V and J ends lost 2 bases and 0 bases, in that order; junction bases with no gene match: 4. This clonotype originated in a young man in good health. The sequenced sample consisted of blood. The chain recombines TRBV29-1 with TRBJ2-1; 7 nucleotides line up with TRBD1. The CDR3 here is CSVETDRSSYNEQFF. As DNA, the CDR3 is TGCAGCGTTGAAACGGACAGGAGCTCCTACAATGAGCAGTTCTTC.